A single sample gave rise to the 20 T cell receptor beta chains below, sequenced in a study of identical twins. MiXCR, applied by TCRdb to the 5' RACE reads, yields one record per CDR3 protein. The data contain hundreds of thousands of distinct CDR3 sequences, over 5% of them singletons. Sequencing was carried out using naive T cells sorted from blood. The receptors stem from a young man in good health.

The sample holds many counts of this clonotype. V usage is TRBV11-2 and J usage is TRBJ1-1, with TRBD1 as a possible D gene (5 bases). V lost 2 bases, J lost 1 base, and 20 bases lay in between. This CDR3 region has 18 residues. Germline assignment: CDR1 SGHAT and CDR2 FQNNGV. The CDR3 sequence: CASSLWGSWGKPNTEAFF. CDR3 nucleotides: TGTGCCAGCAGCTTATGGGGCTCGTGGGGTAAACCGAACACTGAAGCTTTCTTT.

This clonotype was found a few times. The gene calls are TRBV11-3 and TRBJ2-1, with D uncertain. The germline gives CDR1 SGHNT, CDR2 YENEEA. V lost 8 bases and J 0 bases, leaving 8 bases between the germline ends. CDR3 length: 13 amino acids. CDR3 protein: CASASHSYNEQFF. CDR3 in DNA: TGTGCCAGCGCCTCGCACTCCTACAATGAGCAGTTCTTC.

The chain links TRBV3-1 to TRBJ1-5; D might be TRBD1 (6 bases). V dropped 5 bases and J dropped 0 bases, with 17 bases sitting between them. Germline V gene lookup returns CDR1 LGHDT and CDR2 YNNKEL (reference sequence). The CDR3 totals 17 residues. In nucleotides, the CDR3 is TGTGCCAGCAGCGCGAGGGGTGGACAGTATAGCAATCAGCCCCAGCATTTT. It specifies CASSARGGQYSNQPQHF. Drawing the rest from reference TRBV3-1 and TRBJ1-5, the complete variable domain is DTAVSQTPKYLVTQMGNDKSIKCEQNLGHDTMYWYKQDSKKFLKIMFSYNNKELIINETVPNRFSPKSPDKAHLNLHINSLELGDSAVYFCASSARGGQYSNQPQHFGDGTRLSIL.

The chain links TRBV12-3 or TRBV12-4 to TRBJ2-3; the match to TRBD2 covers 8 bases. Losses at the gene ends were 6 bases for V and 8 bases for J; bases not matched to a gene: 16. The CDR3 extends over 16 amino acids. CDR3 bases: TGTGCCAGCAGAAATAGCGGGGCGCTAGGGGAGGGTACGCAGTATTTT. This gives the protein CASRNSGALGEGTQYF.

This clonotype was seen only a few times. The rearrangement links TRBV27 to TRBJ1-6; D gene ambiguous. The V end lost 3 bases, the J end lost 6 bases, and 9 bases lay between the germline ends. CDR3 size: 14 residues. Germline loops: CDR1 MNHEY, CDR2 SMNVEV (reference sequence). This chain's CDR3 is CASSLQEINSPLHF. The CDR3 nucleotides are TGTGCCAGCAGTTTGCAGGAGATTAATTCACCCCTCCACTTT.

Ten or more counts support this clonotype. This chain links TRBV12-3 or TRBV12-4 with TRBJ2-1, with D possibly being TRBD1 or TRBD2 (5 bases each). This CDR3 has 11 amino acids. V was trimmed by 6 bases and J by 9 bases, leaving 9 bases between them. The DNA of the CDR3 is TGTGCCAGCAGAGAGAGGGGTGAGCAGTTCTTC. Its protein product is CASRERGEQFF.

The sample holds many counts of this clonotype. Written as DNA, the CDR3 is TGTGCCAGCAGTGAATATCCCCATGGCGACCGCTATGGCTACACCTTC. Its protein is CASSEYPHGDRYGYTF. The rearrangement uses TRBV25-1 and TRBJ1-2; D remains ambiguous. Germline CDR1 MGHDK, CDR2 SYGVNS. This CDR3 is 16 amino acids long. V lost 0 bases and J 4 bases, leaving 15 bases between the germline ends.

In its sample, this clonotype was seen many times. This chain links TRBV16 with TRBJ1-2; 8 bases are a match to TRBD1. Germline V gene lookup returns CDR1 KGHSY and CDR2 FQNENV. The CDR3 spans 13 residues. After removal of 2 bases from V and 4 bases from J, the junction contained 0 bases not matched to a gene. For the CDR3, the DNA is TGTGCCAGCAGCCAAGGACAGGGCTATGGCTACACCTTC. Its translation: CASSQGQGYGYTF.

This clonotype was seen repeatedly, ten times or more. V gene TRBV20-1 combines with J gene TRBJ1-5; D remains unclear. CDR1 DFQATT and CDR2 SNEGSKA come from the germline V gene (reference sequence). The CDR3 has 14 residues. V was clipped by 3 bases and J by 4 bases, with 13 bases between them. CDR3 in amino acids: CSASLGDPNQPQHF. DNA of the CDR3: TGCAGTGCTAGTTTGGGAGACCCTAATCAGCCCCAGCATTTT.

The chain is built from TRBV5-1 and TRBJ1-5; D is unresolved. V shed 4 bases and J shed 5 bases, with 10 bases lying between them. Looked up from germline, CDR1 is SGHRS and CDR2 is YFSETQ. CDR3 length: 13 residues. The DNA of the CDR3 is TGCGCCAGCAGCGTGGCCTTTGATCAGCCCCAGCATTTT. As protein: CASSVAFDQPQHF. Filled out from reference TRBV5-1 and TRBJ1-5, the complete variable domain reads KAGVTQTPRYLIKTRGQQVTLSCSPISGHRSVSWYQQTPGQGLQFLFEYFSETQRNKGNFPGRFSGRQFSNSRSEMNVSTLELGDSALYLCASSVAFDQPQHFGDGTRLSIL.

This clonotype was counted many times. The chain recombines TRBV6-1 with TRBJ2-1; TRBD2 matches 7 bases. Germline lookup yields CDR1 MNHNS and CDR2 SASEGT. This CDR3 comprises 19 residues. The trim removed 6 bases at V and 0 bases at J, leaving 17 bases unmatched. The DNA for the CDR3 is TGTGCCAGCAGCTTGATAGGGAGGGCCGATGGAAGCTCCTACAATGAGCAGTTCTTC. This codes for CASSLIGRADGSSYNEQFF.

This clonotype appeared a single time. V is TRBV6-5 and J is TRBJ2-3, with D perhaps TRBD2 (5 bases). The CDR3 contains 14 residues. Germline V gene lookup returns CDR1 MNHEY and CDR2 SVGAGI. V lost 2 bases to trimming and J lost 2 bases, with 8 bases between them. CDR3 protein: CASSYPGNTDTQYF. For the CDR3, the DNA is TGTGCCAGCAGTTACCCCGGGAACACAGATACGCAGTATTTT.

There are many counts of this clonotype. This chain joins TRBV12-3 or TRBV12-4 and TRBJ2-5; TRBD2 matches at 10 bases. The CDR3 spans 14 residues. V gave up 4 bases and J gave up 1 base; unmatched junction bases: 0. The CDR3 sequence: CASSWTSGQETQYF. The CDR3 DNA follows: TGTGCCAGCAGTTGGACTAGCGGCCAAGAGACCCAGTACTTC.

This clonotype was seen repeatedly, ten times or more. The chain links TRBV24-1 to TRBJ2-2; a possible D gene is TRBD1 (5 bases). This CDR3 is built from 15 residues. V was clipped by 3 bases and J by 6 bases, with 13 bases between them. The germline V gene encodes CDR1 KGHDR and CDR2 SFDVKD. The chain's CDR3 is CATSDRGRDPGELFF. Here the CDR3 DNA reads TGTGCCACCAGTGATCGTGGCAGGGATCCCGGGGAGCTGTTTTTT.

As for this clonotype: It may be a read error: a sequence one base away is much more abundant. The V gene is TRBV20-1, the J gene TRBJ2-1; D not certain. The CDR3 is 12 amino acids. Trimming pared 0 bases from V and 11 bases from J, leaving 11 bases between. Germline CDR1 is DFQATT and CDR2 is SNEGSKA (reference sequence). Here the CDR3 reads CSARDWGLKQFF. DNA for the CDR3: TGCAGTGCTAGAGATTGGGGTTTGAAGCAGTTCTTC.

This clonotype was seen only a few times. The genes are TRBV20-1 and TRBJ1-5; the D is unclear. Trimming removed 6 bases at V and 0 bases at J, with 6 bases between. This CDR3 has 12 amino acids. Germline loops: CDR1 DFQATT, CDR2 SNEGSKA (reference sequence). The CDR3 region is CSAAHSNQPQHF. CDR3 DNA sequence: TGCAGTGCCGCGCATAGCAATCAGCCCCAGCATTTT.

V and J are TRBV5-4 and TRBJ2-6, with D possibly TRBD2 on 6 matching bases. This CDR3 spans 17 amino acids. Trimming pared 0 bases from V and 2 bases from J, leaving 12 bases between. Per germline, CDR1 SGHNT and CDR2 YYREEE (reference sequence). For the CDR3, the DNA is TGTGCCAGCAGCTTGGGGCAGGGCGGGACTGGGGCCAACGTCCTGACTTTC. This codes for CASSLGQGGTGANVLTF.

V gene TRBV11-2 combines with J gene TRBJ2-7; 7 bases match TRBD1. The V segment lost 8 bases and the J segment 4 bases; nucleotides outside the gene matches: 11. The CDR3 consists of 14 residues. CDR1 is SGHAT, CDR2 FQNNGV, per germline. CDR3 sequence (DNA): TGTGCCAGCCGCCGGGAAACAGGGGCGTACGAGCAGTACGTC. Its translation: CASRRETGAYEQYV.

The rearrangement joins TRBV3-1 to TRBJ2-1, with TRBD1 matching 9 bases. Germline lookup yields CDR1 LGHDT and CDR2 YNNKEL (reference sequence). This CDR3 contains 15 residues. The V segment lost 4 bases and the J segment 8 bases; nucleotides outside the gene matches: 9. This CDR3 reads CASSPPGQGRYEQFF. The CDR3 DNA sequence: TGTGCCAGCAGCCCTCCCGGACAGGGGAGGTATGAGCAGTTCTTC.

This clonotype occurred many times. This sequence joins TRBV3-1 and TRBJ2-7; tentatively, D is TRBD2 (5 bases). The CDR3 consists of 13 residues. Germline V CDR1 and CDR2: LGHDT, YNNKEL (reference sequence). The germline V and J ends were trimmed by 0 bases and 6 bases, with 9 bases remaining between them. In nucleotides, the CDR3 is TGTGCCAGCAGCCAAGATGTGGGGAGCGAGCAGTACGTC. Translating it yields CASSQDVGSEQYV.